Presented here are 15 T cell receptor beta chains from one specimen sequenced in a study of T cell responses to AZD1222 COVID-19 vaccine. Produced via immunoSEQ multiplex PCR; TCRdb's table is partial and in-frame only. This table has 200,000 or so clones, over 85% appearing once. The material was peripheral blood, obtained 28 days after the second AZD1222 dose. These receptors were obtained from an adult who received the AZD1222 COVID-19 vaccine.

This rearrangement joins TRBV29-1 to TRBJ1-5; TRBD1 aligns across 7 bases. V was clipped by 6 bases and J by 3 bases; unmatched bases: 5. Germline-derived CDR1 and CDR2 are SQVTM and ANQGSEA. There are 13 residues in the CDR3. CDR3 in amino acids: CSVSGTVNQPQHF. The CDR3 nucleotides read TGCAGCGTATCCGGGACAGTCAATCAGCCCCAGCATTTT.

The CDR3 DNA sequence: TGTGCCAGCAGTTATCCCGGGACTAGCGTCCACGAGCAGTACTTC. Protein: CASSYPGTSVHEQYF. The chain couples TRBV6-5 to TRBJ2-7, with 10 bases fitting TRBD2. This CDR3 contains 15 residues. J lost 5 bases, V lost 3 bases, and 7 bases had no gene match. From germline, CDR1 is MNHEY and CDR2 SVGAGI.

This rearrangement joins TRBV19 to TRBJ2-1; a possible D gene is TRBD2 (7 bases). CDR3 length equals 15 residues. Per the germline V gene, CDR1 is LNHDA and CDR2 is SQIVND (reference sequence). V dropped 9 bases and J dropped 0 bases, with 15 bases sitting between them. CDR3 in amino acids: CASTRGASSYNEQFF. DNA of the CDR3: TGTGCCAGCACCCGGGGGGCTAGCTCCTACAATGAGCAGTTCTTC.

The rearrangement joins TRBV4-3 to TRBJ2-7; perhaps D is TRBD1 or TRBD2 (5 bases each). V was clipped by 5 bases and J by 1 base, with 12 bases between them. The CDR3 runs to 14 residues. Germline V gives CDR1 LGHNA, CDR2 YSLEER. The CDR3 region is CASSFGTPSYEQYF. The CDR3 DNA follows: TGCGCCAGCAGCTTCGGGACGCCGTCCTACGAGCAGTACTTC.

The V and J genes are TRBV7-9 and TRBJ1-3; the D gene is possibly TRBD1 (6 bases). With 6 bases removed from V and 2 bases from J, the gap between germline ends came to 17 bases. This CDR3 comprises 16 residues. The V gene's germline CDR1 is SEHNR and CDR2 FQNEAQ (reference sequence). This chain's CDR3 is CASSSVVSGAGNTIYF. The CDR3 DNA reads as TGTGCCAGCAGTTCCGTGGTTTCAGGGGCTGGAAACACCATATATTTT.

The J gene is TRBJ2-3, the V gene TRBV25-1, with D perhaps TRBD1 or TRBD2 (5 bases each). Germline V gene lookup returns CDR1 MGHDK and CDR2 SYGVNS. Trimming left V 2 bases short and J 0 bases short, with 12 bases between. The length of the CDR3 is 16 residues. CDR3 sequence (DNA): TGTGCCAGCAGTGAAGGGGACGCCTACAGCACAGATACGCAGTATTTT. Its translation: CASSEGDAYSTDTQYF.

The rearrangement links TRBV6-2 or TRBV6-3 to TRBJ1-2; D is ambiguous. From germline, CDR1 is MNHEY and CDR2 SVGEGT. V lost 6 bases, J lost 8 bases, and 10 bases lay in between. The CDR3 has 11 amino acids. The CDR3 coding sequence is TGTGCCAGCAGCGAGGATCGGGGCTACACCTTC. This codes for CASSEDRGYTF.

V usage is TRBV15 and J usage is TRBJ1-5; D gene unclear. Germline assignment: CDR1 LNHNV and CDR2 YYDKDF (reference sequence). V lost 5 bases and J lost 1, with 9 bases in between. The CDR3 extends over 14 amino acids. The chain's CDR3 is CATSLRGSNQPQHF. Here the CDR3 DNA reads TGTGCCACCAGCCTCCGGGGAAGCAATCAGCCCCAGCATTTT.

This chain joins TRBV18 and TRBJ1-4; tentative D call: TRBD1 (6 bases). This CDR3 region has 14 residues. Germline-derived CDR1 and CDR2 are KGHSH and LQKENI. Trimming removed 2 bases from V and 7 bases from J, with 11 bases in between. The CDR3 reads CASSPGVQGEKLFF. The CDR3 DNA is TGTGCCAGCTCACCAGGGGTACAGGGTGAAAAACTGTTTTTT.

The chain combines TRBV4-1 with TRBJ1-4, with D tentatively TRBD1 (5 bases). Trimming took off 2 bases at V and 0 bases at J, with 10 bases between the two ends. Germline CDR1 and CDR2: MGHRA and YSYEKL. The CDR3 loop spans 16 amino acids. The CDR3 nucleotides read TGCGCCAGCAGCCAACAGGGCACCTCAACTAATGAAAAACTGTTTTTT. Translating it yields CASSQQGTSTNEKLFF.

V gene TRBV6-4 combines with J gene TRBJ1-2; D is perhaps TRBD1 (6 bases). V lost 5 bases to trimming and J lost 6 bases, with 13 bases between them. The V gene's germline CDR1 is MRHNA and CDR2 SNTAGT. The CDR3 has 13 residues. DNA of the CDR3: TGTGCCAGCAGTCCCACAGGGTCGGATGGCTACACCTTC. Translating it yields CASSPTGSDGYTF.

This sequence joins TRBV6-1 and TRBJ1-2; the D gene is possibly TRBD1 (5 bases). V was cut by 3 bases and J by 6 bases, with 17 bases left in between. Per germline, CDR1 MNHNS and CDR2 SASEGT. The CDR3 length is 15 residues. The CDR3 nucleotides are TGTGCCAGCAGTGACAGGGATACCGTCGAGGATGGCTACACCTTC. As protein: CASSDRDTVEDGYTF.

This chain uses TRBV11-2 with TRBJ2-6; unclear D gene. The V gene's germline CDR1 is SGHAT and CDR2 FQNNGV. Between the trimmed V and J ends, which lost 2 bases and 4 bases, there was a span of 15 bases. CDR3 length: 17 residues. CDR3 sequence (DNA): TGTGCCAGCAGCTTAAGGGCCCGGTCGGCCGGGGCCAACGTCCTGACTTTC. This translates into CASSLRARSAGANVLTF. Supplemented by reference TRBV11-2 and TRBJ2-6, the full variable domain reads EAGVAQSPRYKIIEKRQSVAFWCNPISGHATLYWYQQILGQGPKLLIQFQNNGVVDDSQLPKDRFSAERLKGVDSTLKIQPAKLEDSAVYLCASSLRARSAGANVLTFGAGSRLTVL.

This clone showed up just once. V and J are TRBV6-6 and TRBJ1-2; no clear D gene. The CDR3 covers 13 residues. V lost 5 bases and J lost 2, with 9 bases in between. Germline CDR1 MNHNY, CDR2 SVGAGI (reference sequence). Here the CDR3 DNA reads TGTGCCAGCAGTCAGCAGCAGAACTATGGCTACACCTTC. Amino acids: CASSQQQNYGYTF.

This sequence joins TRBV7-9 and TRBJ2-1, with D possibly TRBD1 on 5 matching bases. Trimming took 10 bases from V and 10 from J, leaving 14 bases between them. The CDR3 spans 11 residues. Germline-derived CDR1 and CDR2 are SEHNR and FQNEAQ (reference sequence). CDR3 coding DNA: TGTGCCATAGAAGGGGTGGGGGAGCAGTTCTTC. Encoded protein: CAIEGVGEQFF.